This T cell receptor beta chain was sequenced in a study of T cell responses to AZD1222 COVID-19 vaccine. This clone was counted only a few times. No antigen is known for it. Clones were sequenced by immunoSEQ multiplex PCR, and TCRdb holds only the in-frame ones, with some missing. The table shows 90,000 to 95,000 clones, with roughly 90% occurring only once. Trimming at V came to 6 bases and at J to 5 bases, leaving 4 bases not matched to a gene. Germline V gene data show CDR1 as MDHEN and CDR2 as SYDVKM. The CDR3 extends over 15 amino acids. Findings and limits, study-wide: It should be noted that donors were predominantly white British and more often female, and clonal diversity was possibly underestimated. Seropositive at baseline were only a handful of AZD1222 recipients. No day 14 peak samples; only post-peak repertoires were characterized.

This clonotype originated in an adult in good health. Sequencing was performed on peripheral blood, taken on day 0 of AZD1222 vaccination. The chain uses TRBV28 and TRBJ2-1, with 13 bases lining up with TRBD2. The CDR3 region is CASSSTSGGDNEQFF. The CDR3, as DNA: TGTGCCAGCAGCTCTACTAGCGGGGGGGACAATGAGCAGTTCTTC.